The rows below give T cell receptor beta chains drawn from one sample of a study of vaccination and CD4 T cells after COVID-19. Each CDR3 protein is one row after TCRdb ran MiXCR on the PCR reads. The sample carries 25,000 to 30,000 distinct CDR3 sequences, 35% to 50% recorded once. The antigens for these receptors are not known. The specimen comprised CD4+ T cells from blood, cultured in vitro, sampled about 7 months after SARS-CoV-2 vaccination. Receptors were obtained from a human donor who had recovered from COVID-19. Each CDR3 is given with its conserved first and last residue. The D gene is left open where the match is weak. Clone size, where shown, is once, few, many, or a class for clones that have expanded.

D gene | J gene | V gene | clone size | CDR3 protein | CDR3 DNA
TRBD1 | TRBJ2-7 | TRBV2 | . | CASSGLRQGYEQYF | TGTGCCAGCAGTGGGTTAAGACAGGGCTACGAGCAGTACTTC
TRBD1 | TRBJ1-1 | TRBV6-2/TRBV6-3 | . | CASSYVAGQGGINTEAFF | TGTGCCAGCAGTTACGTAGCTGGGCAGGGGGGAATTAACACTGAAGCTTTCTTT
TRBD2 | TRBJ2-7 | TRBV7-2 | . | CASSLAASGRGEQYF | TGTGCCAGCAGCTTAGCCGCTAGCGGGAGGGGCGAGCAGTACTTC
. | TRBJ2-6 | TRBV4-1 | few | CASSQEAAQASGANVLTF | TGTGCCAGCAGCCAAGAGGCGGCCCAAGCGTCCGGGGCCAACGTCCTGACTTTC
. | TRBJ2-7 | TRBV20-1 | . | CSARYASDPFRRPSYEQYF | TGCAGTGCTAGATATGCCTCTGACCCATTCCGACGTCCATCCTACGAGCAGTACTTC
TRBD2 | TRBJ2-1 | TRBV7-9 | . | CASSSRLAGMAYNEQFF | TGTGCCAGCAGCTCGAGACTAGCGGGTATGGCCTACAATGAGCAGTTCTTC
. | TRBJ2-3 | TRBV29-1 | . | CSATSRMDTQYF | TGCAGCGCAACCTCAAGAATGGATACGCAGTATTTT
TRBD1 | TRBJ1-5 | TRBV15 | . | CATSRGWGQGARQPQHF | TGTGCCACCAGCAGAGGGTGGGGACAGGGGGCTCGACAGCCCCAGCATTTT
. | TRBJ2-1 | TRBV5-8 | . | CASSARDAPSNEQFF | TGTGCCAGCAGTGCCCGTGACGCCCCGAGCAATGAGCAGTTCTTC
. | TRBJ1-2 | TRBV24-1 | . | CATSDNYGYTF | TGTGCCACCAGTGATAACTATGGCTACACCTTC
. | TRBJ1-1 | TRBV6-2/TRBV6-3 | . | CASTRIVETEAFF | TGTGCCAGCACTCGAATCGTGGAAACTGAAGCTTTCTTT
TRBD2 | TRBJ2-7 | TRBV5-4 | . | CASSLAGTSGSFHEQYF | TGTGCCAGCAGCTTGGCCGGGACTAGCGGGAGTTTCCACGAGCAGTACTTC
TRBD2 | TRBJ2-1 | TRBV20-1 | few | CSGGRDEQFF | TGCAGTGGGGGGAGGGATGAGCAGTTCTTC
. | TRBJ2-5 | TRBV10-3 | few | CAISTSTGETQYF | TGTGCCATCAGCACTTCGACGGGAGAGACCCAGTACTTC
. | TRBJ2-1 | TRBV7-3 | . | CASSPSGDPHNEQFF | TGTGCCAGCAGCCCCTCCGGTGACCCCCACAATGAGCAGTTCTTC
TRBD1 | TRBJ2-2 | TRBV19 | . | CASRKDRVGELFF | TGTGCCAGTAGAAAGGACAGGGTCGGGGAGCTGTTTTTT
. | TRBJ2-5 | TRBV20-1 | . | CSAREARRVETQYF | TGCAGTGCTAGAGAGGCCCGAAGAGTGGAGACCCAGTACTTC
. | TRBJ1-3 | TRBV7-6 | few | CASSNRPSGNTIYF | TGTGCCAGCAGCAACAGGCCCTCTGGAAACACCATATATTTT